These T cell receptor beta chains were read from a single sample in a study of brain T cells in children with intractable seizures. Generated by immunoSEQ multiplex PCR, the TCRdb table keeps only in-frame clones and is missing some. The data show roughly 64,000 clones, approximately 94% seen once. Material: peripheral blood, obtained at surgery. Receptors were obtained from a boy under two years old with focal cortical dysplasia and intractable seizures. The CDR3 runs from the conserved cysteine through the conserved F or W. D genes are given only for firm matches. Where a row states a size, it is once, few, many or the class of an expanded clone; other rows omit it.

cdr3_length	v_call	j_call	d_call	clone_size	cdr3_nt	cdr3_aa
13	TRBV2	TRBJ2-5	.	.	TGTGCCAGCACCACCCCAGGGTTGGAGACCCAGTACTTC	CASTTPGLETQYF
17	TRBV7-9	TRBJ2-3	TRBD2	once	TGTGCCAGCAGCTTAGAGGGACTAGCAGAGGTGTTGGATACGCAGTATTTT	CASSLEGLAEVLDTQYF
16	TRBV5-8	TRBJ1-3	TRBD1	.	TGTGCCAGCAGCTACGACGGGGACAGTCCTGGAAACACCATATATTTT	CASSYDGDSPGNTIYF
9	TRBV3-1/TRBV3-2	TRBJ1-5	.	.	TGTGCCCGTGATCAGCCCCAGCATTTT	CARDQPQHF
14	TRBV25-1	TRBJ2-3	TRBD1	.	TGTGCCAGCAGTGGCGGGGCTACAGGGGGGAGGCAGTATTTT	CASSGGATGGRQYF
15	TRBV9	TRBJ2-1	TRBD2	once	TGTGCCAGCAGCGTCTTACTAGCGGGAGAAAGTGAGCAGTTCTTC	CASSVLLAGESEQFF
16	TRBV7-8	TRBJ2-6	.	.	TGTGCCAGCAGCATCCGGGACAACTCTGGGGCCAACGTCCTGACTTTC	CASSIRDNSGANVLTF
11	TRBV12-3/TRBV12-4	TRBJ2-5	.	.	TGTGCCAGCAGTTTAGAAGAGACCCAGTACTTC	CASSLEETQYF
16	TRBV11-3	TRBJ2-1	TRBD1	.	TGTGCCAGCAGCACCGGTCCGGGACAGGGGGCGAATGAGCAGTTCTTC	CASSTGPGQGANEQFF
18	TRBV9	TRBJ2-2	TRBD2	.	TGTGCCAGCAGCGTAGGGCCTAGCGGGGGGCCGAACACCGGGGAGCTGTTTTTT	CASSVGPSGGPNTGELFF
15	TRBV27	TRBJ1-5	.	.	TGTGCCAGCAGTTTAATCGCGGAAGCGCGTTCGCCCCAGCATTTT	CASSLIAEARSPQHF
14	TRBV30	TRBJ1-1	.	.	TGTGCCTGGGCCGGATTCGGACAGCACACTGAAGCTTTCTTT	CAWAGFGQHTEAFF
13	TRBV7-2	TRBJ1-4	.	.	TGTGCCAGCAGCTTAGTGGGCCCCGAAAAACTGTTTTTT	CASSLVGPEKLFF
16	TRBV29-1	TRBJ2-1	TRBD2	.	TGCAGCGCCAGGGGGACTAGCGGGAGATCTTACAATGAGCAGTTCTTC	CSARGTSGRSYNEQFF
16	TRBV11-2	TRBJ2-3	TRBD2	.	TGTGCCAGCAGCTGGGGACTAGCGGGGGGCACAGATACGCAGTATTTT	CASSWGLAGGTDTQYF
15	TRBV6-5	TRBJ2-2	.	.	TGTGCCAGCAGGACAGGACACCTGAACACCGGGGAGCTGTTTTTT	CASRTGHLNTGELFF
16	TRBV6-1	TRBJ2-7	.	.	TGTGCCAGCAGTGAAGGTCGGTTTCTGTCTAAGCACGAGCAGTACTTC	CASSEGRFLSKHEQYF
13	TRBV10-3	TRBJ1-1	.	.	TGTGCCATCAGTGACTTAGGGTACACTGAAGCTTTCTTT	CAISDLGYTEAFF
9	TRBV23-1	TRBJ1-5	.	.	TGCACCCGACATCAGCCCCAGCATTTT	CTRHQPQHF
16	TRBV21-1	TRBJ1-1	.	.	TGTGCCAGCAGCAAAGCCAAGACAGATAGGAACACTGAAGCTTTCTTT	CASSKAKTDRNTEAFF
16	TRBV27	TRBJ2-4	.	.	TGTGCCAGCAGTTTAGGGGCGGGAATAGCCAAAAACATTCAGTACTTC	CASSLGAGIAKNIQYF
14	TRBV5-1	TRBJ2-7	TRBD2	.	TGCGCCAGCAGCCGGGGGGACGCAACCTACGAGCAGTACTTC	CASSRGDATYEQYF
16	TRBV5-5	TRBJ2-7	TRBD1	.	TGTGCCAGCAGCCCCCGGGACAGCTCGGACGATTACGAGCAGTACTTC	CASSPRDSSDDYEQYF
11	TRBV12-3/TRBV12-4	TRBJ2-7	.	.	TGTGCCAGACGACTAGGGGACGAGCAGTACTTC	CARRLGDEQYF
19	TRBV27	TRBJ2-3	TRBD2	.	TGTGCCAGCAGTTTCACGCTGACTAGCGGGAGGGCCGGGGCAGATACGCAGTATTTT	CASSFTLTSGRAGADTQYF
15	TRBV7-9	TRBJ1-1	TRBD1	.	TGTGCCAGCAGCATACCACAGGGGAGGGGCACTGAAGCTTTCTTT	CASSIPQGRGTEAFF
15	TRBV11-3	TRBJ2-3	.	.	TGTGCCAGCAGCTTAGATCTTGGAAGCACAGATACGCAGTATTTT	CASSLDLGSTDTQYF
14	TRBV5-1	TRBJ2-3	.	.	TGCGCCAGTACCGGGACACTTTCCACAGATACGCAGTATTTT	CASTGTLSTDTQYF
16	TRBV7-8	TRBJ2-4	.	.	TGTGCCAGCAGCGAAAGACGCCGGGTAGCCAAAAACATTCAGTACTTC	CASSERRRVAKNIQYF
11	TRBV5-6	TRBJ1-4	.	.	TGTGCCAGCAGCTATAATGAAAAACTGTTTTTT	CASSYNEKLFF
17	TRBV4-2	TRBJ2-1	TRBD2	.	TGTGCCAGCAGCCGACAGGACCAAAGCGGGGGGGCGAATGAGCAGTTCTTC	CASSRQDQSGGANEQFF
15	TRBV7-6	TRBJ2-5	TRBD1	.	TGTGCCAGCAGCTTCTTCGGGACAGTGAAAGAGACCCAGTACTTC	CASSFFGTVKETQYF
12	TRBV19	TRBJ2-2	.	.	TGTGCCAGTAGTATGAGGCCCGGGGAGCTGTTTTTT	CASSMRPGELFF
13	TRBV6-2/TRBV6-3	TRBJ2-1	.	.	TGTGCCAGCAGTTCCAGCCCTTACAATGAGCAGTTCTTC	CASSSSPYNEQFF
19	TRBV4-1	TRBJ2-7	.	.	TGCGCCAGCAGCCAAGATCGATACGACGCGAGGGTGGGGACCTACGAGCAGTACTTC	CASSQDRYDARVGTYEQYF
15	TRBV7-6	TRBJ1-4	.	.	TGTGCCAGCAGCGCTATGGAGGGTACCTATGAAAAACTGTTTTTT	CASSAMEGTYEKLFF
14	TRBV19	TRBJ1-2	.	.	TGTGCCAGTAGTAGGACAGTCACTAACTATGGCTACACCTTC	CASSRTVTNYGYTF
13	TRBV12-3/TRBV12-4	TRBJ2-3	.	.	TGTGCCAGCAGTCTCTTTAGCACAGATACGCAGTATTTT	CASSLFSTDTQYF
15	TRBV9	TRBJ1-6	.	.	TGTGCCAGCAGCGTGTCGGGGGGCGCGAGCTCACCCCTCCACTTT	CASSVSGGASSPLHF
16	TRBV6-5	TRBJ1-3	TRBD1	.	TGTGCCAGCAGTTCCCGACGGACAGGGACTGGAAACACCATATATTTT	CASSSRRTGTGNTIYF
13	TRBV28	TRBJ2-5	.	.	TGTGCCAGCAGTTTTATTTGGCAAGAGACCCAGTACTTC	CASSFIWQETQYF
13	TRBV15	TRBJ1-2	.	.	TGTGCCACCACCACACAGGGATACTATGGCTACACCTTC	CATTTQGYYGYTF
14	TRBV7-9	TRBJ1-4	TRBD1	.	TGTGCCAGCAGCTTCGGGACAGGGAATGAAAAACTGTTTTTT	CASSFGTGNEKLFF
16	TRBV3-1/TRBV3-2	TRBJ2-3	TRBD2	.	TGTGCCAGCAGCCAAGATCTAGCGGATTTCACAGATACGCAGTATTTT	CASSQDLADFTDTQYF
14	TRBV9	TRBJ1-2	TRBD1	.	TGTGCCAGCAGCGTAGTTTCAGGGGGCTATGGCTACACCTTC	CASSVVSGGYGYTF
15	TRBV11-2	TRBJ1-1	.	.	TGTGCCAGCAGCTTTAGCGTCGGTATGAACACTGAAGCTTTCTTT	CASSFSVGMNTEAFF
15	TRBV24-1	TRBJ2-7	TRBD2	.	TGTGCCACCAGTCCAAGACTAGCGTGGTCCTACGAGCAGTACTTC	CATSPRLAWSYEQYF
17	TRBV7-9	TRBJ2-7	TRBD1	.	TGTGCCAGCAGCCGAAACTCCGACAGGGGGCTATACTACGAGCAGTACTTC	CASSRNSDRGLYYEQYF
14	TRBV7-9	TRBJ1-4	.	once	TGTGCCAGCAGCCGGGGACCTGGGAATGAAAAACTGTTTTTT	CASSRGPGNEKLFF
14	TRBV12-1	TRBJ2-7	.	.	TGTGCCAGCAGCTCCGCCGGGACTAGCGACGAGCAGTACTTC	CASSSAGTSDEQYF
13	TRBV27	TRBJ2-4	.	.	TGTGCCAGCAGTTCATTAGCCAAAAACATTCAGTACTTC	CASSSLAKNIQYF